This entry features one T cell receptor beta chain sequence. The antigen this receptor binds is unknown. Base qualities are not provided; no much larger clone lies one nucleotide away. The data belong to a study of cytomegalovirus exposure and HLA in healthy donors (dated by TCRdb to the late 2010s). As for the study more broadly: An earlier analysis of 587 of the donors reported more than 250 Gb of sequence data and 120 million or so unique TCR beta sequences from 150 million to 200 million T cells. Class I and class II HLA loci were covered by the typing at four-digit resolution. An early release that covered 500 to 800 HLA-typed donors contained about 300 gigabases of sequencing data and tens of millions of unique TCR sequences. Among the roughly 390 genotyped donors, approximately 81% belonged to the genetic ancestry cluster associated with self-reported Caucasian donors. About 5 DR-DQ haplotypes were handled as single units for association and clustering, since linkage in the cohort was strong. Typing coverage varied by locus: about 620-640 donors for A, B, C, DRB1 and DQB1; approximately 500 for DQA1; 600 to 610 for DPA1; more than 450 for DPB1. Across approximately 400 genotyped donors of the cohort, an average of roughly 250,000 unique TCR beta nucleotide sequences per donor were sequenced, and around 20% of those sequences were non-productive. Genome-wide SNP genotypes for about 65% of the 666 donors were used in a later genetic analysis, which treated that subset as a discovery cohort. To study patterns of TCR occurrence, a later analysis re-analyzed previously published TCR beta repertoires from around 700 donors and added high-resolution HLA genotyping. Besides the first cohort of some 670 subjects, a separate validation cohort made up of 120 or so different subjects was used. The study profiled the T cell repertoires of approximately 700 subjects by immunosequencing and related them to cytomegalovirus serostatus. High-throughput TCR immunosequencing, statistical association of individual TCRs with disease status, and machine learning were combined to predict cytomegalovirus infection status. Donor age, sex, ethnicity and CMV serostatus were compiled together with the repertoire data. Rather than using new phenotypic data, the later analysis identified candidate immune exposures from TCR beta sequences and from how often those sequences occurred across donors. The study aimed to test whether cataloging public T cell receptors could reveal signatures of past pathogen exposure. All discovery cohort repertoires had been generated on a single sequencing platform. An earlier analysis of approximately 640 of the donors applied high-throughput TCR beta sequencing to assess whether each TCR beta V gene segment acted as functional or pseudogenic.

The cohort comprised some 680 healthy bone marrow donors. At the time of sampling, every cohort member was nominally healthy, though immune exposures that went unrecorded were likely present. The donor tested CMV seronegative, placing the donor among the 350 to 400 seronegative members of the cohort. Every donor gave a peripheral blood sample, and the peripheral blood mononuclear cells from that sample were used for TCR beta sequencing. Genomic DNA extraction from the blood cell samples was performed with the Qiagen DNeasy Blood Extraction Kit. Findings and caveats that apply to the study as a whole: Presence/absence analyses assumed roughly uniform sequencing depth across donors, an assumption that may not hold. In a later analysis, HLA-associated TCR beta chains showed more clonal expansion and lower generation probabilities than non-associated chains that were equally common. A few of the identified cytomegalovirus-associated TCR beta chains were confirmed in vitro to be specific for cytomegalovirus antigens. In a later analysis, TCR association rates were found to vary across HLA loci, with the most associated TCRs seen for DRB1 alleles and the fewest for HLA-C alleles. In a later analysis, several top co-occurrence clusters were reported to appear linked to parvovirus B19, influenza, CMV and Epstein-Barr virus. It was suggested by the authors that the approach could potentially be generalized to other disease states and immunological phenotypes. A further reported finding was that TCR beta sequences accurately predicted the HLA-A and HLA-B alleles for most subjects in the first cohort. A later genetic analysis associated a missense DCLRE1C variant with V-gene and J-gene trimming of TCR beta chains, and an independent cohort replicated the association. According to a later analysis, most CMV-associated TCR beta chains appeared to be HLA-restricted, and the HLA associations seemed to be driven largely by CMV exposure. Broadly in line with IMGT annotations, most TCR beta V segments showed up in productive rearrangements about 87% or about 30% of the time in an earlier analysis of about 500 of the donors. The classifier was reported to diagnose cytomegalovirus status with high specificity and sensitivity in both the original cohort and the validation cohort. The study listed 150 to 200 TCR beta chains as associated with cytomegalovirus. At a false discovery rate of 0.05, a later analysis linked 16,000 or so TCR beta sequences to specific HLA alleles. The cohort was sequenced for TCR beta chains only, and without alpha or paired-chain data the features that could be detected were limited. Most TCR sequences were observed very rarely across donors, whereas some public TCRs were present in many individuals. When HLA alleles, especially DR and DQ, strongly co-occurred, attributing TCR associations to individual alleles was difficult. Over 15 rarely observed V segments, including chromosome 9 orphons, were excluded from the earlier analysis of approximately 600 of the donors because counts were too low. Correlated functional status among segregating V segments might reflect linkage disequilibrium, but an unknown experimental factor could not be ruled out. A cluster of highly shared sequence variants was judged likely to be a technical artifact of the sequencing pipeline. For the cohort, immune exposure information was limited to CMV serostatus. Because HLA typing was missing for some donors at each locus, association tests included only the typed subset. In a later genetic analysis, fewer N-insertions in productive TCRs were reported among donors in an Asian-associated ancestry cluster than the approximately 670-donor mean.

Library preparation employed the immunoSEQ multiplex PCR assay. For the multiplex PCR, a mixture combining 60 forward primers for TCR Vbeta segments and 13 reverse primers for TCR Jbeta segments was used. Amplification of the CDR3 region of rearranged TCR beta genes was performed with a multiplex PCR assay on genomic DNA. On the Illumina HiSeq System, the amplified TCR beta libraries were sequenced as 87-base-pair reads. As for the authors' bioinformatics: A later analysis counted some 74 million unique TCR beta chains across the 550 to 750 repertoires, and 9.5 million to 11 million of these chains were shared by at least two donors. To remove PCR and sequencing errors, raw reads were error-corrected and collapsed into unique sequences using a nearest-neighbor algorithm that merged closely related sequences. Alignment of CDR3 sequences to IMGT reference sequences was used to assign V, D and J gene segments. Each retained sequence needed at least a six-nucleotide match to both a V gene segment and a J gene segment. Rearrangements were classified as productive when the CDR3 lacked stop codons and remained in frame with V and J, and all other rearrangements were classified as non-productive. Following IMGT convention, CDR3 was defined as the stretch from the second conserved V-encoded cysteine up to the conserved J-encoded phenylalanine. The earlier analysis of some 550 of the donors excluded any sequence lacking an unambiguous match to a single V gene segment. An earlier analysis of a few hundred of the donors classified V segments as functional when productive rearrangements were above 56.7% and as segregating when the standard deviation between donors was above 5%. A statistical classification framework was developed to diagnose cytomegalovirus status using the catalog of TCR beta chain sequences. In a later analysis, V and J genes were assigned by comparing TCR nucleotide sequences against IMGT/GENE-DB human TR gene sequences. A later analysis assigned CDR3 sequences and most-parsimonious VDJ recombination scenarios with the TCRdist pipeline. In a later analysis, each TCR beta chain was defined by its CDR3 amino acid sequence together with its V-gene family, and reads lacking a unique V-gene family were excluded. To address suspected cross-contamination and a sequencing artifact, a later analysis removed 592 highly shared, low-generation-probability nucleotide sequences. In a later analysis, a clonal expansion index was calculated for each public chain from normalized within-repertoire ranks of inferred template counts. A later analysis computed generation probabilities with a VDJ recombination model fitted to out-of-frame rearrangements, and checked the results against IGoR. Hypergeometric tests were used in a later analysis to score TCR-TCR, TCR-HLA and TCR-CMV co-occurrence, with a repertoire-size bias correction applied to the TCR pairs. False discovery rates were estimated in a later analysis by permuting HLA or CMV assignments 20 times. A later analysis grouped co-occurring TCRs with DBSCAN, adding TCRdist sequence similarity when clustering within HLA-allele-positive subsets. Co-occurrence clustering excluded repertoires with fewer than 30,000 or more than 120,000 public chains, plus five with anomalous nucleotide sharing. TCRdb carries this immuneACCESS record with in-frame sequences only. Its versions omit some clonotypes, under half of them owing to an unresolved V gene in the studies checked, with the rest unexplained. From that table come the V and J calls and clone size; the DNA was used to work out D and trimming. This sample holds about 130,000 clones; around 75% were observed only once. The top ten clonotypes cover more than 3% of the sample.

The clonotype comes from a woman in her fifties or sixties in good health and CMV-seronegative. Material for sequencing was PBMCs.

The nucleotides are TGTGCCAGCAGTTCCCGCCACCCGGGACAAGGAGAGACCCAGTACTTC. Its amino acids are CASSSRHPGQGETQYF. The sequence is built from TRBV27 and TRBJ2-5; the D gene is possibly TRBD1, with 6 bases matching. Between the V and J ends, shortened by 4 bases and 4 bases respectively, the junction contains 19 bases. The CDR3 runs 16 residues from the cysteine to the phenylalanine. The kept DNA is CDR3 alone, 48 bases in frame from the first base. Looking up the germline V gene (reference sequence) yields CDR1 MNHEY and CDR2 SMNVEV.